Reported below is one TCR beta chain. The length of the CDR3 is 13 residues. Deletions cut 6 bases from V and 2 bases from J, with 10 bases between. Assay used: immunoSEQ multiplex PCR; TCRdb lists only in-frame clones, some missing. The profile covers roughly 270,000 clones, with 85% appearing a single time and about 2.3% taken by the ten largest. Grouping used clinical history reported by participants in a survey and questionnaire. This record comes from a study of blood T cell repertoires in COVID-19. The chain uses TRBV12-3 or TRBV12-4 and TRBJ1-1; weak D call: TRBD1 (5 bases). The source of this sequence is a woman in her 50s who had recovered from COVID-19. Sequenced input: PBMCs or T cells enriched from blood (not recorded which). The CDR3: CASSTRENTEAFF. Here the CDR3 DNA reads TGTGCCAGCAGCACCAGGGAAAACACTGAAGCTTTCTTT.